One and the same sample provided the 13 T cell receptor beta chains below, sequenced in a study of CD4 T cells in relation to SARS-CoV-2 and coronaviruses. The unexposed donors gave CD4+ T cells in 2011-2018, prior to COVID-19. Using immunoSEQ multiplex PCR, the repertoire was profiled, and TCRdb retains in-frame clones only, with some absent. The table has about 70,000 clones, around 86% seen once; the top ten hold 1.5% to 2%. Sequenced: memory CD4+ T cells from PBMCs. Receptors originate from a human donor in good health.

The chain is built from TRBV3-1 (or the pseudogene TRBV3-2) and TRBJ2-7; D uncertain. V lost 0 bases to trimming and J lost 1 base, with 13 bases between them. The length of the CDR3 is 16 residues. CDR1 is LGHDT, CDR2 YNNKEL, per germline (reference sequence). Here the CDR3 reads CASSQDPGPSSYEQYF. Written as DNA, the CDR3 is TGTGCCAGCAGCCAAGATCCCGGGCCTTCTTCCTACGAGCAGTACTTC.

DNA for the CDR3: TGTGCCAGCAGTTTGGGGGACAGGTCTAGGGACGAGCAGTACTTC. Its translation: CASSLGDRSRDEQYF. The J gene is TRBJ2-7, the V gene TRBV28, with 8 bases matching TRBD1. J gave up 5 bases and V 3 bases, and 9 bases lay outside the gene matches. The CDR3 covers 15 residues. Germline V gives CDR1 MDHEN, CDR2 SYDVKM. Full variable domain (rest looked up from reference TRBV28 and TRBJ2-7): DVKVTQSSRYLVKRTGEKVFLECVQDMDHENMFWYRQDPGLGLRLIYFSYDVKMKEKGDIPEGYSVSREKKERFSLILESASTNQTSMYLCASSLGDRSRDEQYFGPGTRLTVT.

The chain combines TRBV18 with TRBJ2-7; 12 nucleotides agree with TRBD2. V was pared by 6 bases and J by 5 bases, with 11 bases of the junction left unmatched. The CDR3 extends over 16 amino acids. CDR1 and CDR2 from the germline V gene are KGHSH and LQKENI. This chain's CDR3 is CASSRMTSGSINEQYF. In DNA, the CDR3 is TGTGCCAGCTCCCGGATGACTAGCGGGAGTATCAACGAGCAGTACTTC. Drawing the rest from reference TRBV18 and TRBJ2-7, the complete variable domain is NAGVMQNPRHLVRRRGQEARLRCSPMKGHSHVYWYRQLPEEGLKFMVYLQKENIIDESGMPKERFSAEFPKEGPSILRIQQVVRGDSAAYFCASSRMTSGSINEQYFGPGTRLTVT.

The chain couples TRBV7-8 to TRBJ2-2; 9 positions agree with TRBD2. The germline gives CDR1 SGHVS, CDR2 FQNEAQ. Losses at the gene ends were 7 bases for V and 4 bases for J; bases not matched to a gene: 10. The CDR3 runs to 16 residues. The CDR3 loop reads CASKSYPSGATGELFF. The CDR3 DNA follows: TGTGCCAGCAAATCATATCCTAGCGGGGCCACCGGGGAGCTGTTTTTT.

This clone was observed a few times. The chain uses TRBV30 and TRBJ1-1; 12 bases align to TRBD1. The CDR3 consists of 15 residues. V was clipped by 4 bases and J by 5 bases; unmatched bases: 8. From germline, CDR1 is GTSNPN and CDR2 SVGIG (reference sequence). The CDR3 spells CAWKGQGASGTEAFF. The CDR3 DNA sequence: TGTGCCTGGAAGGGACAGGGGGCTTCAGGGACTGAAGCTTTCTTT.

This sequence joins TRBV5-4 and TRBJ2-1; D perhaps matches TRBD2 (7 bases). The CDR3 is 15 residues long. Per the germline V gene, CDR1 is SGHNT and CDR2 is YYREEE (reference sequence). V was pared by 0 bases and J by 6 bases, with 13 bases between. This CDR3 is CASSLGGGLSNEQFF. The CDR3 nucleotides read TGTGCCAGCAGCTTGGGGGGGGGCCTCAGCAATGAGCAGTTCTTC. The full variable domain, its missing parts supplied by reference TRBV5-4 and TRBJ2-1, is ETGVTQSPTHLIKTRGQQVTLRCSSQSGHNTVSWYQQALGQGPQFIFQYYREEENGRGNFPPRFSGLQFPNYSSELNVNALELDDSALYLCASSLGGGLSNEQFFGPGTRLTVL.

The V and J genes are TRBV5-1 and TRBJ2-1; 7 nucleotides align to TRBD2. The CDR3 sequence is 13 residues long. From germline, CDR1 is SGHRS and CDR2 YFSETQ. V lost 8 bases to trimming and J lost 8 bases; unmatched junction nucleotides: 10. This chain's CDR3 is CASSSGGGDEQFF. CDR3 nucleotide sequence: TGCGCCAGTAGTTCTGGGGGAGGGGATGAGCAGTTCTTC.

V usage is TRBV11-2 and J usage is TRBJ2-7, with 10 bases identical to TRBD2. Germline CDR1 is SGHAT and CDR2 is FQNNGV. The junction had 13 bases not matched to a gene; V was cut back by 5 bases and J by 6 bases. The CDR3 has 16 amino acids. This CDR3 is CASSPDLLAGVSEQYF. The CDR3 nucleotides are TGTGCCAGCAGCCCCGACCTTCTAGCGGGAGTTAGCGAGCAGTACTTC.

This chain joins TRBV10-3 and TRBJ2-1; D might be TRBD1 (6 bases). With 6 bases removed from V and 6 bases from J, the gap between germline ends came to 12 bases. This CDR3 is built from 13 residues. In germline, CDR1 is ENHRY, CDR2 SYGVKD. CDR3: CAISEEQGNEQFF. The DNA of the CDR3 is TGTGCCATCAGCGAGGAACAGGGCAATGAGCAGTTCTTC.

The chain employs TRBV2 and TRBJ1-1; D is ambiguous. Per the germline V gene, CDR1 is SNHLY and CDR2 is FYNNEI. The V gene lost 6 bases and the J gene lost 3 bases, with 5 bases spanning the gap. This CDR3 comprises 11 residues. The CDR3 here is CASRGYTEAFF. DNA for the CDR3: TGTGCCAGCAGGGGTTACACTGAAGCTTTCTTT.

This sequence joins TRBV5-4 and TRBJ2-3; D gene uncertain. The germline V gene encodes CDR1 SGHNT and CDR2 YYREEE (reference sequence). V shed 4 bases and J shed 4 bases, with 16 bases lying between them. This CDR3 comprises 15 residues. The DNA for the CDR3 is TGTGCCAGCAGCCCCGCAAGGATTGGTCCAGATACGCAGTATTTT. It yields the protein CASSPARIGPDTQYF. The full variable domain, rest sourced from reference TRBV5-4 and TRBJ2-3, is ETGVTQSPTHLIKTRGQQVTLRCSSQSGHNTVSWYQQALGQGPQFIFQYYREEENGRGNFPPRFSGLQFPNYSSELNVNALELDDSALYLCASSPARIGPDTQYFGPGTRLTVL.

V gene TRBV5-1 combines with J gene TRBJ2-3, with 11 bases aligning to TRBD2. The CDR3 totals 17 residues. Trimming cost V 4 bases and J 6 bases; bases outside gene matches: 13. CDR1 and CDR2 from the germline V gene are SGHRS and YFSETQ. The DNA for the CDR3 is TGCGCCAGCAGCCCCGGGACTAGCGGAAACGTATTGGATACGCAGTATTTT. Residues: CASSPGTSGNVLDTQYF.

The CDR3 DNA follows: TGTGCCAGCAGCGTAGGAGGGAGCACAGATACGCAGTATTTT. This encodes CASSVGGSTDTQYF. The gene calls are TRBV9 and TRBJ2-3, with D perhaps TRBD2 (5 bases). The V and J ends lost 0 bases and 0 bases respectively, with 5 bases between them. CDR3 length equals 14 residues. The germline gives CDR1 SGDLS, CDR2 YYNGEE.